The 11 T cell receptor beta chains in this list originate from one sample, sequenced in a study of radiation and T cells in renal cell carcinoma. Measured with immunoSEQ multiplex PCR; TCRdb has only the in-frame clones, and not every one. The sample holds 100,000 to 150,000 clones, approximately 82% seen once. Time point meaning: baseline pretreatment blood. The treatment is: 15 Gy SBRT to primary tumor, nephrectomy 4 weeks later. The sample in question was blood, obtained from a patient whose treatment included radiotherapy and nephrectomy. These receptor sequences come from a woman aged 60-75 years with renal cell carcinoma.

This sequence joins TRBV5-4 and TRBJ1-2, with TRBD1 matching over 9 bases. This CDR3 has 16 residues. Germline V gives CDR1 SGHNT, CDR2 YYREEE (reference sequence). Trimming cost V 4 bases and J 4 bases; bases outside gene matches: 11. The CDR3 sequence is CASSPKGTGSAYGYTF. The CDR3 DNA reads TGTGCCAGCAGCCCAAAGGGGACAGGGTCGGCCTATGGCTACACCTTC.

This clone was seen only once. The chain has TRBV5-1 and TRBJ1-2; 11 nucleotides line up with TRBD1. Unmatched junction bases numbered 7, after V lost 1 base and J lost 5 bases. In germline, CDR1 is SGHRS, CDR2 YFSETQ. CDR3 length: 16 residues. CDR3 sequence (DNA): TGCGCCAGCAGCTTGACCCCGGACAGGGGGCTATATGGCTACACCTTC. Translated, it gives CASSLTPDRGLYGYTF.

This chain joins TRBV5-1 and TRBJ1-2; TRBD1 aligns across 7 bases. There are 16 residues in the CDR3. V was clipped by 4 bases and J by 7 bases; unmatched bases: 16. Looked up from germline, CDR1 is SGHRS and CDR2 is YFSETQ. CDR3 protein: CASSLTFLQGSSGYTF. The DNA for the CDR3 is TGCGCCAGCAGCCTCACCTTCCTACAGGGGTCGAGTGGCTACACCTTC. Full variable domain (outside the CDR3, taken from reference TRBV5-1 and TRBJ1-2): KAGVTQTPRYLIKTRGQQVTLSCSPISGHRSVSWYQQTPGQGLQFLFEYFSETQRNKGNFPGRFSGRQFSNSRSEMNVSTLELGDSALYLCASSLTFLQGSSGYTFGSGTRLTVV.

CDR3 sequence: CASSRTGPGGYTF. CDR3 sequence (DNA): TGTGCCAGCAGCCGAACCGGACCTGGGGGCTACACCTTC. This chain links TRBV7-9 with TRBJ1-2; D unresolved. The germline gives CDR1 SEHNR, CDR2 FQNEAQ (reference sequence). The CDR3 covers 13 residues. Trimming took off 5 bases at V and 8 bases at J, with 15 bases between the two ends.

The V gene is TRBV27, the J gene TRBJ1-5; D remains unclear. The ends were cut back, 6 bases at V and 7 bases at J, with 7 bases in the middle. Germline V gives CDR1 MNHEY, CDR2 SMNVEV (reference sequence). The CDR3 extends over 11 amino acids. The chain's CDR3 is CASSPVQPQHF. CDR3 in DNA: TGTGCCAGCAGCCCAGTACAGCCCCAGCATTTT.

The chain couples TRBV20-1 to TRBJ2-1; tentative D call: TRBD2 (5 bases). Germline CDR1 reads DFQATT; CDR2 reads SNEGSKA (reference sequence). This CDR3 region has 10 residues. V gave up 5 bases and J gave up 11 bases, with 10 bases separating them. CDR3 DNA sequence: TGCAGTGCTCTAGCAGGAAAGCAGTTCTTC. Protein: CSALAGKQFF.

The J gene is TRBJ1-4, the V gene TRBV27; 8 nucleotides match TRBD1. The V gene end was trimmed by 4 bases and the J gene end by 11 bases; junction bases not matched to a gene: 9. The CDR3 extends over 14 amino acids. Germline V gene sequence: CDR1 MNHEY, CDR2 SMNVEV (reference sequence). The CDR3 sequence: CASSSTGQVAKLFF. The CDR3 DNA reads as TGTGCCAGCAGTTCAACGGGACAGGTTGCGAAACTGTTTTTT.

This chain joins TRBV19 and TRBJ1-1, with 11 nucleotides matching TRBD1. V lost 4 bases, J lost 2 bases, and 6 bases stayed unmatched. CDR3 length: 16 residues. Germline V gives CDR1 LNHDA, CDR2 SQIVND (reference sequence). CDR3 coding DNA: TGTGCCAGTAGTACATTGGACAGGGGGCTTAACACTGAAGCTTTCTTT. Protein: CASSTLDRGLNTEAFF. The complete variable domain, with remaining parts taken from reference TRBV19 and TRBJ1-1, reads DGGITQSPKYLFRKEGQNVTLSCEQNLNHDAMYWYRQDPGQGLRLIYYSQIVNDFQKGDIAEGYSVSREKKESFPLTVTSAQKNPTAFYLCASSTLDRGLNTEAFFGQGTRLTVV.

The chain uses TRBV5-6 and TRBJ1-2; the D is unclear. The CDR3 extends over 13 amino acids. The germline V and J ends were trimmed by 5 bases and 2 bases, with 10 bases remaining between them. CDR1 is SGHDT, CDR2 YYEEEE, per germline. The CDR3 nucleotides are TGTGCCAGCAGAGTCGACACAAACTATGGCTACACCTTC. Its translation is CASRVDTNYGYTF.

The sample holds a few counts of this clone. J is TRBJ2-7 and V is TRBV15; D not certain. This CDR3 is built from 15 residues. Trimming pared 0 bases from V and 2 bases from J, leaving 11 bases between. Looked up from germline, CDR1 is LNHNV and CDR2 is YYDKDF (reference sequence). CDR3 nucleotide sequence: TGTGCCACCAGCAGAGACCCGGGCGCCACCTACGAGCAGTACTTC. Protein product: CATSRDPGATYEQYF.

The chain has TRBV6-6 and TRBJ1-6; D not resolved. Germline V lookup: CDR1 MNHNY, CDR2 SVGAGI (reference sequence). The ends were cut back, 4 bases at V and 7 bases at J, with 14 bases in the middle. This CDR3 is built from 15 residues. Here the CDR3 DNA reads TGTGCCAGCAGTTTCGTCCGAGGGCTGAATTCACCCCTCCACTTT. Protein sequence: CASSFVRGLNSPLHF.